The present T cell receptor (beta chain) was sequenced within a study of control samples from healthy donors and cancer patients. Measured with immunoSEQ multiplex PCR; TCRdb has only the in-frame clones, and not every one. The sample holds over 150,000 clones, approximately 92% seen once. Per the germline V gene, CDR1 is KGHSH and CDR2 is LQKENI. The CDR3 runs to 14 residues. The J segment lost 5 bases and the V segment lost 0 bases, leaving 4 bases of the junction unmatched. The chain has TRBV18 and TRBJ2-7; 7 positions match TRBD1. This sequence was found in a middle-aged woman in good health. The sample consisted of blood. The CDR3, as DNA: TGTGCCAGCTCACCACCTGGACAGGACCACGAGCAGTACTTC. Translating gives CASSPPGQDHEQYF. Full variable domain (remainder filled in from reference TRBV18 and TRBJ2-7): NAGVMQNPRHLVRRRGQEARLRCSPMKGHSHVYWYRQLPEEGLKFMVYLQKENIIDESGMPKERFSAEFPKEGPSILRIQQVVRGDSAAYFCASSPPGQDHEQYFGPGTRLTVT.